The 23 T cell receptor beta chains in this list originate from one sample, sequenced in a study of T cell responses to AZD1222 COVID-19 vaccine (dated by TCRdb to 2020 to 2023). The library was generated by the immunoSEQ multiplex PCR assay. TCRdb re-hosts the immuneACCESS table, in-frame sequences only. Its copies lack some clones; in the studies checked, an unresolved V gene accounts for under half of them, and the cause for the rest is not known. The sample table contains about 180,000 clones; only one count was recorded for approximately 90% of them. Of the sample, roughly 4% falls within the top ten clones. Explained via the paper, the time point label denotes: about 28 days (+/-7) after the second vaccine dose. This specimen's treatment or condition label, per the study, means: meningococcal conjugate vaccine given as trial control. The input for sequencing was peripheral blood, taken 28 days after the second dose of the MenACWY control vaccine. Receptors were obtained from an adult who received the MenACWY meningococcal vaccine as a control.

The V and J genes are TRBV12-3 or TRBV12-4 and TRBJ1-1; D is possibly TRBD1 (6 bases). Trimming pared 6 bases from V and 8 bases from J, leaving 10 bases between. CDR3 length: 11 residues. The CDR3: CASRLGQEAFF. The DNA of the CDR3 is TGTGCCAGCAGACTAGGACAGGAAGCTTTCTTT.

The V gene is TRBV6-6, the J gene TRBJ1-3, with 9 bases lining up with TRBD1. The trim removed 3 bases at V and 1 base at J, leaving 4 bases unmatched. The CDR3 loop spans 16 amino acids. Germline-derived CDR1 and CDR2 are MNHNY and SVGAGI (reference sequence). The CDR3 nucleotides read TGTGCCAGCAGTTATGGGACAGGGTCTTCTGGAAACACCATATATTTT. It encodes CASSYGTGSSGNTIYF.

The rearrangement links TRBV4-3 to TRBJ1-6; tentative D call: TRBD1 (5 bases). The CDR3 sequence is 16 residues long. Trimming stripped 4 bases from V and 4 bases from J, with 14 bases between. From germline, CDR1 is LGHNA and CDR2 YSLEER. CDR3 sequence: CASSPHRDRYNSPLHF. In nucleotides, the CDR3 is TGCGCCAGCAGCCCTCATCGGGACCGTTATAATTCACCCCTCCACTTT.

The chain has TRBV4-3 and TRBJ1-1, with a tentative D call TRBD1 (5 bases). This CDR3 region has 14 residues. Trimming stripped 0 bases from V and 4 bases from J, with 9 bases between. Per germline, CDR1 LGHNA and CDR2 YSLEER. The CDR3 protein is CASSQEIRGTEAFF. Here the CDR3 DNA reads TGCGCCAGCAGCCAAGAAATTAGGGGCACTGAAGCTTTCTTT.

The DNA for the CDR3 is TGTGCCAGTAGTATATCGACAGGGCTATACTCCTACGAGCAGTACTTC. It translates to CASSISTGLYSYEQYF. The chain employs TRBV19 and TRBJ2-7; TRBD1 agrees at 7 bases. V shed 2 bases and J 0 bases; nucleotides not matched to a gene: 7. Germline CDR1 LNHDA, CDR2 SQIVND (reference sequence). This CDR3 is 16 amino acids long.

The chain links TRBV6-5 to TRBJ2-7; D remains unclear. CDR1 is MNHEY, CDR2 SVGAGI, per germline. With 9 bases removed from V and 4 bases from J, the gap between germline ends came to 16 bases. The CDR3 consists of 13 residues. This chain's CDR3 is CASNVGVTYEQYF. Written as DNA, the CDR3 is TGTGCCAGTAATGTTGGTGTTACTTACGAGCAGTACTTC.

The CDR3 region is CASSLGQYSGYTF. The CDR3 nucleotides are TGTGCCAGCAGCCTAGGACAGTACTCTGGCTACACCTTC. The chain is built from TRBV5-8 and TRBJ1-2; D may be TRBD1 (6 bases). Trimming cost V 4 bases and J 7 bases, with 14 bases left between them. The CDR3 length is 13 residues. Germline assignment: CDR1 SGHTS and CDR2 YDEGEE.

The V and J genes are TRBV5-1 and TRBJ2-5; possibly TRBD1 for D (5 bases). Trimming stripped 1 base from V and 4 bases from J, with 14 bases between. The germline V gene encodes CDR1 SGHRS and CDR2 YFSETQ. The CDR3 is 15 residues long. CDR3 region: CASSLTNSRGETQYF. CDR3 coding DNA: TGCGCCAGCAGCTTGACTAACTCTAGGGGAGAGACCCAGTACTTC.

V usage is TRBV28 and J usage is TRBJ1-2; D is unclear. There are 15 residues in the CDR3. Trimming shortened V by 2 bases and J by 0 bases, and 10 bases separated the two germline ends. Germline CDR1 reads MDHEN; CDR2 reads SYDVKM. The CDR3 nucleotides read TGTGCCAGCAGTTTACTGGTTATTACTAACTATGGCTACACCTTC. Residues: CASSLLVITNYGYTF.

V is TRBV9 and J is TRBJ2-2, with 8 bases identical to TRBD1. V lost 5 bases, J lost 4 bases, and 10 bases stayed unmatched. Per germline, CDR1 SGDLS and CDR2 YYNGEE. CDR3 length equals 16 residues. The CDR3 sequence is CASSLAETGVTGELFF. CDR3 nucleotides: TGTGCCAGCAGTCTAGCTGAGACAGGGGTCACCGGGGAGCTGTTTTTT.

The chain couples TRBV30 to TRBJ2-5; D is uncertain. This CDR3 region has 15 residues. The germline V gene encodes CDR1 GTSNPN and CDR2 SVGIG (reference sequence). Trimming stripped 4 bases from V and 5 bases from J, with 20 bases between. DNA for the CDR3: TGTGCCTGGATTACCCACCTTCAAGCCGGGGAGACCCAGTACTTC. This sequence encodes CAWITHLQAGETQYF.

This sequence joins TRBV3-1 (or the pseudogene TRBV3-2) and TRBJ2-6; D unclear. Germline V lookup: CDR1 LGHDT, CDR2 YNNKEL (reference sequence). The CDR3 consists of 14 residues. Trimming removed 4 bases from V and 0 bases from J, with 4 bases in between. The CDR3 here is CASSPNSGANVLTF. The CDR3 region has the DNA TGTGCCAGCAGCCCAAACTCTGGGGCCAACGTCCTGACTTTC.

The J gene is TRBJ1-2, the V gene TRBV14; TRBD1 aligns across 7 bases. Germline CDR1 SGHDN, CDR2 FVKESK. This CDR3 spans 15 amino acids. The V and J ends lost 1 base and 7 bases, in that order; junction bases with no gene match: 9. CDR3 in DNA: TGTGCCAGCAGCCAAGGGACAGGCCCCGGTGGTGGCTACACCTTC. This sequence encodes CASSQGTGPGGGYTF.

The chain links TRBV15 to TRBJ2-7; 8 positions match TRBD2. With 4 bases clipped from V and 2 bases from J, the junction kept 7 bases outside the gene matches. Germline V lookup: CDR1 LNHNV, CDR2 YYDKDF (reference sequence). CDR3 length: 15 amino acids. As DNA, the CDR3 is TGTGCCACCAGCACCCGTAGCGGGAACCCCTACGAGCAGTACTTC. Its protein product is CATSTRSGNPYEQYF. Variable domain in full (rest from reference TRBV15 and TRBJ2-7): DAMVIQNPRYQVTQFGKPVTLSCSQTLNHNVMYWYQQKSSQAPKLLFHYYDKDFNNEADTPDNFQSRRPNTSFCFLDIRSPGLGDTAMYLCATSTRSGNPYEQYFGPGTRLTVT.

This chain uses TRBV18 with TRBJ2-5; D might be TRBD2 (6 bases). The V end was cut by 1 base, the J end by 3 bases, with 12 bases between. Looked up from germline, CDR1 is KGHSH and CDR2 is LQKENI. The CDR3 has 15 amino acids. The CDR3 region has the DNA TGTGCCAGCTCACCACAGAGGACTACCAAAGAGACCCAGTACTTC. Translated, it gives CASSPQRTTKETQYF.

This chain connects TRBV2 to TRBJ1-4, with D unresolved. Trimming removed 1 base at V and 0 bases at J, with 9 bases between. This CDR3 is built from 16 residues. Germline lookup yields CDR1 SNHLY and CDR2 FYNNEI. CDR3 DNA: TGTGCCAGCAGTGAAGGGGTATTTCCAACTAATGAAAAACTGTTTTTT. Translating it yields CASSEGVFPTNEKLFF.

The chain joins TRBV4-3 to TRBJ2-6; D perhaps matches TRBD1 (5 bases). This CDR3 has 15 residues. V dropped 1 base and J dropped 4 bases, with 8 bases sitting between them. CDR1 is LGHNA, CDR2 YSLEER, per germline. CDR3 sequence (DNA): TGCGCCAGCAGCCAAGGGACATTAGGGGCCAACGTCCTGACTTTC. It codes for CASSQGTLGANVLTF.

The chain recombines TRBV6-2 or TRBV6-3 with TRBJ2-5; a weak D match, TRBD1 (6 bases). The CDR3 spans 13 residues. V was pared by 2 bases and J by 5 bases, with 9 bases between. The germline V gene encodes CDR1 MNHEY and CDR2 SVGEGT. The CDR3 region is CASSYQGPETQYF. The CDR3 DNA reads as TGTGCCAGCAGTTACCAGGGGCCGGAGACCCAGTACTTC.

V is TRBV19 and J is TRBJ1-5; D gene unclear. Germline lookup yields CDR1 LNHDA and CDR2 SQIVND (reference sequence). The V and J ends lost 5 bases and 2 bases respectively, with 13 bases between them. The CDR3 runs 15 residues. The CDR3 sequence is CASSLRGWGNQPQHF. CDR3 bases: TGTGCCAGTAGTCTCCGGGGATGGGGCAATCAGCCCCAGCATTTT.

The chain employs TRBV6-2 or TRBV6-3 and TRBJ1-1; D gene ambiguous. Germline V lookup: CDR1 MNHEY, CDR2 SVGEGT. The CDR3 has 15 residues. Trimming stripped 0 bases from V and 0 bases from J, with 8 bases between. CDR3 DNA: TGTGCCAGCAGTTACTCGGAGAGAATGAACACTGAAGCTTTCTTT. The encoded protein is CASSYSERMNTEAFF.

The chain recombines TRBV5-1 with TRBJ1-5, with D hard to call. There are 13 residues in the CDR3. CDR1 SGHRS and CDR2 YFSETQ come from the germline V gene. Trimming took off 1 base at V and 3 bases at J, with 5 bases between the two ends. CDR3 coding DNA: TGCGCCAGCAGCTTGTGGGTCAATCAGCCCCAGCATTTT. Translated, it gives CASSLWVNQPQHF. Full variable domain (missing parts from reference TRBV5-1 and TRBJ1-5): KAGVTQTPRYLIKTRGQQVTLSCSPISGHRSVSWYQQTPGQGLQFLFEYFSETQRNKGNFPGRFSGRQFSNSRSEMNVSTLELGDSALYLCASSLWVNQPQHFGDGTRLSIL.

The V and J genes are TRBV19 and TRBJ2-7; 8 bases are a match to TRBD2. The germline V gene has CDR1 LNHDA and CDR2 SQIVND (reference sequence). With V trimmed by 3 bases and J by 3 bases, 7 bases remained unmatched. This CDR3 contains 15 residues. CDR3 in amino acids: CASSIYAGGGYEQYF. The CDR3, as DNA: TGTGCCAGTAGTATCTACGCGGGGGGAGGCTACGAGCAGTACTTC.

The CDR3 loop is CASIEAGPPAYEQYF. The CDR3 DNA follows: TGTGCCAGCATCGAAGCGGGTCCCCCCGCCTACGAGCAGTACTTC. The chain has TRBV28 and TRBJ2-7, with D perhaps TRBD2 (6 bases). The germline CDR1 and CDR2 sequences are MDHEN and SYDVKM. Trimming removed 7 bases at V and 2 bases at J, with 18 bases between. The CDR3 is made up of 15 amino acids.